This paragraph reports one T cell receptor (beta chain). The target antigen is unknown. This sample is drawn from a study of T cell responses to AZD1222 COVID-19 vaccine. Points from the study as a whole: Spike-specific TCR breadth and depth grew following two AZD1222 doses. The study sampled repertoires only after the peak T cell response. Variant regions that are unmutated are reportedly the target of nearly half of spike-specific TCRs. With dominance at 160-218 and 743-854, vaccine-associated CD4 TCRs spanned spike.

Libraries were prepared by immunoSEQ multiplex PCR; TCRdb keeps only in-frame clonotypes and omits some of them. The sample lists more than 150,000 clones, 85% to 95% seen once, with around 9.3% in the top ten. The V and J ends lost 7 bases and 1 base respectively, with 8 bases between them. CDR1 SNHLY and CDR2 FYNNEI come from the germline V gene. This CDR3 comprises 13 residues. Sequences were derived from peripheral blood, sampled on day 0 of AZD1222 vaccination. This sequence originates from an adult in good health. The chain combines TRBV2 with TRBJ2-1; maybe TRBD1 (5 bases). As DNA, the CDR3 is TGTGCCAGCAAAGGGGCATCCTACAATGAGCAGTTCTTC. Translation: CASKGASYNEQFF.